These T cell receptor beta chains were read from a single sample in a study of blood T cell repertoires in COVID-19. Sequencing was performed with immunoSEQ multiplex PCR; in TCRdb, only in-frame clones are kept and a portion is missing. This table holds some 260,000 clones, roughly 86% found once. Sequences were obtained from peripheral blood. The receptors originated from a human donor in a cohort sampled during active COVID-19. CDR3s include the opening cysteine and the closing phenylalanine or tryptophan. D genes are given only for firm matches. Rows may omit the clone size; those that give it use once, few, many or a size class.

v_gene: TRBV3-1/TRBV3-2; d_gene: -; j_gene: TRBJ1-5; abundance: -; CDR3nt: TGTGCCAGCAGCCAAGAAGGTAGCGGCCTGGGGCCCCAGCATTTT; CDR3aa: CASSQEGSGLGPQHF
v_gene: TRBV6-5; d_gene: -; j_gene: TRBJ1-2; abundance: -; CDR3nt: TGTGCCAGCAGGGGAATAGGCAGGGCCCATGGCTACACCTTC; CDR3aa: CASRGIGRAHGYTF
v_gene: TRBV4-1; d_gene: TRBD2; j_gene: TRBJ2-3; abundance: -; CDR3nt: TGCGCCAGCAGCCAGGCCCCGGGAGCGGGAGTAAGGGATACGCAGTATTTT; CDR3aa: CASSQAPGAGVRDTQYF
v_gene: TRBV11-2; d_gene: TRBD1; j_gene: TRBJ1-4; abundance: -; CDR3nt: TGTGCCAGCGGCGACAGGGTCACTAATGAAAAACTGTTTTTT; CDR3aa: CASGDRVTNEKLFF
v_gene: TRBV6-2/TRBV6-3; d_gene: -; j_gene: TRBJ1-5; abundance: -; CDR3nt: TGTGCCAGCAGTTATAGGGCAGGGAATCAGCCCCAGCATTTT; CDR3aa: CASSYRAGNQPQHF
v_gene: TRBV9; d_gene: TRBD2; j_gene: TRBJ2-3; abundance: -; CDR3nt: TGTGCCAGCAGCGCGGGGGGGCGGACTAGCACAGATACGCAGTATTTT; CDR3aa: CASSAGGRTSTDTQYF
v_gene: TRBV25-1; d_gene: -; j_gene: TRBJ1-1; abundance: -; CDR3nt: TGTGCCAGCAGTGAAGACAGGCACACTGAAGCTTTCTTT; CDR3aa: CASSEDRHTEAFF
v_gene: TRBV7-9; d_gene: TRBD2; j_gene: TRBJ2-1; abundance: -; CDR3nt: TGTGCCAGCAGCTTTCGAGCGGGGGGGCCGGACGAGCAGTTCTTC; CDR3aa: CASSFRAGGPDEQFF
v_gene: TRBV7-9; d_gene: -; j_gene: TRBJ1-1; abundance: once; CDR3nt: TGTGCCAGCAGCCCCCGTTCAGGGTTTCAGGAAGCTTTCTTT; CDR3aa: CASSPRSGFQEAFF
v_gene: TRBV4-1; d_gene: -; j_gene: TRBJ2-7; abundance: -; CDR3nt: TGCGCCAGCAGCCAAGGAAGGGACATTTACTACGAGCAGTACTTC; CDR3aa: CASSQGRDIYYEQYF
v_gene: TRBV7-2; d_gene: -; j_gene: TRBJ2-7; abundance: -; CDR3nt: TGTGCCAGCAGCCCAGGGCCTGACTACGAGCAGTACTTC; CDR3aa: CASSPGPDYEQYF
v_gene: TRBV2; d_gene: TRBD2; j_gene: TRBJ2-5; abundance: -; CDR3nt: TGTGCCACCGGACTAGCGGGGGGGTGGGAGACCCAGTACTTC; CDR3aa: CATGLAGGWETQYF
v_gene: TRBV11-2; d_gene: -; j_gene: TRBJ1-5; abundance: -; CDR3nt: TGTGCCAGCAGCCCCGGCCAGAGGGCTCCTCAGCCCCAGCATTTT; CDR3aa: CASSPGQRAPQPQHF
v_gene: TRBV28; d_gene: TRBD2; j_gene: TRBJ2-5; abundance: -; CDR3nt: TGTGCCAGCAGTTTATCGGGACTAGCGATGGGAGAGACCCAGTACTTC; CDR3aa: CASSLSGLAMGETQYF
v_gene: TRBV23-1; d_gene: TRBD2; j_gene: TRBJ2-3; abundance: -; CDR3nt: TGCGCCAGACCTCCGACTAGCGGGAGGGCCGAAAGCACAGATACGCAGTATTTT; CDR3aa: CARPPTSGRAESTDTQYF
v_gene: TRBV12-3/TRBV12-4; d_gene: TRBD1; j_gene: TRBJ1-1; abundance: once; CDR3nt: TGTGCCGGAGCCGGGACAGGGCATCGGGCTTTCTTT; CDR3aa: CAGAGTGHRAFF
v_gene: TRBV5-4; d_gene: TRBD1; j_gene: TRBJ1-1; abundance: -; CDR3nt: TGTGCCAGCAGACATCCGGACAGGGAGTCTGAAGCTTTCTTT; CDR3aa: CASRHPDRESEAFF
v_gene: TRBV28; d_gene: -; j_gene: TRBJ1-6; abundance: once; CDR3nt: TGTGCCAGCGGGGGGAGATATAATTCACCCCTCCACTTT; CDR3aa: CASGGRYNSPLHF
v_gene: TRBV7-2; d_gene: TRBD2; j_gene: TRBJ2-7; abundance: few; CDR3nt: TGTGCCAGCAGCTTAGTAGCGGGAGGCGAGCAGTACTTC; CDR3aa: CASSLVAGGEQYF
v_gene: TRBV6-5; d_gene: -; j_gene: TRBJ2-1; abundance: -; CDR3nt: TGTGCCAGCAGTTACTCGTTTCTAAGCTCCTACAATGAGCAGTTCTTC; CDR3aa: CASSYSFLSSYNEQFF
v_gene: TRBV27; d_gene: TRBD1; j_gene: TRBJ1-2; abundance: -; CDR3nt: TGTGCCAGCAGTTTATATACAGGGGCGGGGAACTATGGCTACACCTTC; CDR3aa: CASSLYTGAGNYGYTF
v_gene: TRBV30; d_gene: -; j_gene: TRBJ2-7; abundance: few; CDR3nt: TGTGCCTGGAGCCCAACCTACTACGAGCAGTACTTC; CDR3aa: CAWSPTYYEQYF
v_gene: TRBV4-1; d_gene: -; j_gene: TRBJ1-5; abundance: -; CDR3nt: TGCGCCAGCAGCCAATCATGGCCCGGGAGACAGCCCCAGCATTTT; CDR3aa: CASSQSWPGRQPQHF
v_gene: TRBV5-1; d_gene: TRBD1; j_gene: TRBJ1-1; abundance: -; CDR3nt: TGCGCCAGCAGCTTGGCAGGACAGGGGAATACGAACACTGAAGCTTTCTTT; CDR3aa: CASSLAGQGNTNTEAFF
v_gene: TRBV7-2; d_gene: -; j_gene: TRBJ1-1; abundance: -; CDR3nt: TGTGCCAGCAGCTTAGTGGGGGCGGCAAGCCCGAACACTGAAGCTTTCTTT; CDR3aa: CASSLVGAASPNTEAFF
v_gene: TRBV5-8; d_gene: -; j_gene: TRBJ1-6; abundance: -; CDR3nt: TGTGCCAGCAGCCTAAACAGGGTAAATTCACCCCTCCACTTT; CDR3aa: CASSLNRVNSPLHF
v_gene: TRBV28; d_gene: TRBD2; j_gene: TRBJ2-7; abundance: -; CDR3nt: TGTGCCAGCAGTTCCGCGACTAGCGCCTACATATACTACGAGCAGTACTTC; CDR3aa: CASSSATSAYIYYEQYF
v_gene: TRBV5-1; d_gene: TRBD1; j_gene: TRBJ2-7; abundance: -; CDR3nt: TGCGCCAGCAGCTTACAGGGGGCAAATCTCTACGAGCAGTACTTC; CDR3aa: CASSLQGANLYEQYF
v_gene: TRBV6-6; d_gene: -; j_gene: TRBJ1-1; abundance: once; CDR3nt: TGTGCCAGCTCTCGACCGAGGGATTTTGGAGCTTTCTTT; CDR3aa: CASSRPRDFGAFF
v_gene: TRBV10-3; d_gene: TRBD1; j_gene: TRBJ1-1; abundance: -; CDR3nt: TGTGCCATCCAGATAGGACAGGGTGGAGGGAACACTGAAGCTTTCTTT; CDR3aa: CAIQIGQGGGNTEAFF
v_gene: TRBV5-4; d_gene: TRBD1; j_gene: TRBJ1-4; abundance: -; CDR3nt: TGTGCCAGCAGCTCGACAGGGGGGACTCCTCGTTTTTTT; CDR3aa: CASSSTGGTPRFF
v_gene: TRBV25-1; d_gene: TRBD1; j_gene: TRBJ1-1; abundance: -; CDR3nt: TGTGTCCTTAACCGGGACAGGGGTACTGAAGCTTTCTTT; CDR3aa: CVLNRDRGTEAFF
v_gene: TRBV7-9; d_gene: -; j_gene: TRBJ1-4; abundance: -; CDR3nt: TGTGCCAGCAGCCTCGCGGGCCTTAATGAAAAACTGTTTTTT; CDR3aa: CASSLAGLNEKLFF
v_gene: TRBV6-2/TRBV6-3; d_gene: TRBD1; j_gene: TRBJ1-1; abundance: -; CDR3nt: TGTGCCAGCAGCCTCCCGGGACAGGTGAACACTGAAGCTTTCTTT; CDR3aa: CASSLPGQVNTEAFF
v_gene: TRBV4-1; d_gene: -; j_gene: TRBJ1-5; abundance: -; CDR3nt: TGCGCCAGCAGCCACGTAGTGAGGGTCAGGGGCAAGAATCAGCCCCAGCATTTT; CDR3aa: CASSHVVRVRGKNQPQHF
v_gene: TRBV4-2; d_gene: -; j_gene: TRBJ2-7; abundance: -; CDR3nt: TGTGCCAGCAGCCAAGAAACGGGGGAGTTTGACGAGCAGTACTTC; CDR3aa: CASSQETGEFDEQYF
v_gene: TRBV7-2; d_gene: -; j_gene: TRBJ1-4; abundance: -; CDR3nt: TGTGCCAGCAGCGCGCAGGGGATTGTCAATGAAAAACTGTTTTTT; CDR3aa: CASSAQGIVNEKLFF
v_gene: TRBV5-6; d_gene: -; j_gene: TRBJ1-2; abundance: -; CDR3nt: TGTGCCAGCAGCCTCGACAGGTTTTATGGCTACACCTTC; CDR3aa: CASSLDRFYGYTF
v_gene: TRBV10-3; d_gene: -; j_gene: TRBJ2-1; abundance: -; CDR3nt: TGTGCCATCAGTCCCCACATCAGTGAGCAGTTCTTC; CDR3aa: CAISPHISEQFF
v_gene: TRBV6-2/TRBV6-3; d_gene: -; j_gene: TRBJ2-7; abundance: -; CDR3nt: TGTGCCAGCAGTTACGCCCTCAGAGTCGGACACTCATTCTACGAGCAGTACTTC; CDR3aa: CASSYALRVGHSFYEQYF
v_gene: TRBV5-1; d_gene: TRBD1; j_gene: TRBJ2-5; abundance: -; CDR3nt: TGCGCCAGCAGCACCGGAGGGACAGGAAGCGCGGAGACCCAGTACTTC; CDR3aa: CASSTGGTGSAETQYF
v_gene: TRBV9; d_gene: -; j_gene: TRBJ1-4; abundance: -; CDR3nt: TGTGCCAGCAGCGTAGGGGCAGGGTTACTTAATGAAAAACTGTTTTTT; CDR3aa: CASSVGAGLLNEKLFF
v_gene: TRBV21-1; d_gene: -; j_gene: TRBJ1-5; abundance: -; CDR3nt: TGTGCCAGCAGCTCAAGGGCAGGGAGCAATCAGCCCCAGCATTTT; CDR3aa: CASSSRAGSNQPQHF
v_gene: TRBV7-9; d_gene: TRBD1; j_gene: TRBJ2-5; abundance: -; CDR3nt: TGTGCCAGCAGCCCAAGGACAGGGGAAGAGACCCAGTACTTC; CDR3aa: CASSPRTGEETQYF
v_gene: TRBV12-3/TRBV12-4; d_gene: TRBD1; j_gene: TRBJ1-2; abundance: -; CDR3nt: TGTGCCAGCAGCCCGACAGGGGGGGATGGCTACACCTTC; CDR3aa: CASSPTGGDGYTF
v_gene: TRBV7-2; d_gene: -; j_gene: TRBJ1-1; abundance: -; CDR3nt: TGTGCCAGCAGCCTGCCCCCGGGTGAAGCTTTCTTT; CDR3aa: CASSLPPGEAFF
v_gene: TRBV28; d_gene: TRBD2; j_gene: TRBJ2-2; abundance: -; CDR3nt: TGTGCCAGCAGTCCCAGCGGGAGTAGTACCGGGGAGCTGTTTTTT; CDR3aa: CASSPSGSSTGELFF
v_gene: TRBV30; d_gene: -; j_gene: TRBJ2-7; abundance: -; CDR3nt: TGTGCCTGGAGCCCCAGCTACGAGCAGTACTTC; CDR3aa: CAWSPSYEQYF
v_gene: TRBV10-3; d_gene: -; j_gene: TRBJ2-7; abundance: few; CDR3nt: TGTGCCATCAGTGCTCAAGGGACAAACTACGAGCAGTACTTC; CDR3aa: CAISAQGTNYEQYF
v_gene: TRBV4-3; d_gene: -; j_gene: TRBJ1-2; abundance: -; CDR3nt: TGCGCCAGCAGCCAAGGCGATCGGGGGGGCTATGGCTACACCTTC; CDR3aa: CASSQGDRGGYGYTF
v_gene: TRBV6-1; d_gene: TRBD2; j_gene: TRBJ2-5; abundance: -; CDR3nt: TGTGCCAGCAGTGAACAGGGGGTAGCGGGGGTTGGGACCCAGTACTTC; CDR3aa: CASSEQGVAGVGTQYF
v_gene: TRBV4-3; d_gene: TRBD2; j_gene: TRBJ2-7; abundance: -; CDR3nt: TGCGCCAGCAGCCAAGGCCCGGGGCTAACTAGCGGTCCAGGGCCGATCTACGAGCAGTACTTC; CDR3aa: CASSQGPGLTSGPGPIYEQYF
v_gene: TRBV7-9; d_gene: TRBD2; j_gene: TRBJ2-4; abundance: -; CDR3nt: TGTGCCAGCAGCTTATCGTCTAGCGGGAGTTCAGCCAAAAACATTCAGTACTTC; CDR3aa: CASSLSSSGSSAKNIQYF
v_gene: TRBV11-2; d_gene: -; j_gene: TRBJ1-2; abundance: -; CDR3nt: TGTGCCAGCAGCCCTATTGGGCTTGACAGCCGCTACACCTTC; CDR3aa: CASSPIGLDSRYTF